This T cell receptor beta chain was identified during a study of T cell clonotyping in hematopoietic cell transplantation. Trimming shortened V by 2 bases and J by 0 bases, and 17 bases separated the two germline ends. CDR1 is PRHDT, CDR2 FYEKMQ, per germline (reference sequence). The length of the CDR3 is 17 residues. Generated by immunoSEQ multiplex PCR, the TCRdb table keeps only in-frame clones and is missing some. The sample consists of approximately 25,000 clones, approximately 96% of them appearing once. The sequence derives from a man in his fifties or sixties in good health. Some clones in this sample may be carry-over from other donors' samples. This sequence joins TRBV13 and TRBJ2-7; perhaps TRBD1 as D (5 bases). Sequenced input: peripheral blood mononuclear cells. The CDR3 reads CASSLTPGLLGSYEQYF. DNA for the CDR3: TGTGCCAGCAGCTTAACCCCAGGGCTCCTCGGCTCCTACGAGCAGTACTTC.